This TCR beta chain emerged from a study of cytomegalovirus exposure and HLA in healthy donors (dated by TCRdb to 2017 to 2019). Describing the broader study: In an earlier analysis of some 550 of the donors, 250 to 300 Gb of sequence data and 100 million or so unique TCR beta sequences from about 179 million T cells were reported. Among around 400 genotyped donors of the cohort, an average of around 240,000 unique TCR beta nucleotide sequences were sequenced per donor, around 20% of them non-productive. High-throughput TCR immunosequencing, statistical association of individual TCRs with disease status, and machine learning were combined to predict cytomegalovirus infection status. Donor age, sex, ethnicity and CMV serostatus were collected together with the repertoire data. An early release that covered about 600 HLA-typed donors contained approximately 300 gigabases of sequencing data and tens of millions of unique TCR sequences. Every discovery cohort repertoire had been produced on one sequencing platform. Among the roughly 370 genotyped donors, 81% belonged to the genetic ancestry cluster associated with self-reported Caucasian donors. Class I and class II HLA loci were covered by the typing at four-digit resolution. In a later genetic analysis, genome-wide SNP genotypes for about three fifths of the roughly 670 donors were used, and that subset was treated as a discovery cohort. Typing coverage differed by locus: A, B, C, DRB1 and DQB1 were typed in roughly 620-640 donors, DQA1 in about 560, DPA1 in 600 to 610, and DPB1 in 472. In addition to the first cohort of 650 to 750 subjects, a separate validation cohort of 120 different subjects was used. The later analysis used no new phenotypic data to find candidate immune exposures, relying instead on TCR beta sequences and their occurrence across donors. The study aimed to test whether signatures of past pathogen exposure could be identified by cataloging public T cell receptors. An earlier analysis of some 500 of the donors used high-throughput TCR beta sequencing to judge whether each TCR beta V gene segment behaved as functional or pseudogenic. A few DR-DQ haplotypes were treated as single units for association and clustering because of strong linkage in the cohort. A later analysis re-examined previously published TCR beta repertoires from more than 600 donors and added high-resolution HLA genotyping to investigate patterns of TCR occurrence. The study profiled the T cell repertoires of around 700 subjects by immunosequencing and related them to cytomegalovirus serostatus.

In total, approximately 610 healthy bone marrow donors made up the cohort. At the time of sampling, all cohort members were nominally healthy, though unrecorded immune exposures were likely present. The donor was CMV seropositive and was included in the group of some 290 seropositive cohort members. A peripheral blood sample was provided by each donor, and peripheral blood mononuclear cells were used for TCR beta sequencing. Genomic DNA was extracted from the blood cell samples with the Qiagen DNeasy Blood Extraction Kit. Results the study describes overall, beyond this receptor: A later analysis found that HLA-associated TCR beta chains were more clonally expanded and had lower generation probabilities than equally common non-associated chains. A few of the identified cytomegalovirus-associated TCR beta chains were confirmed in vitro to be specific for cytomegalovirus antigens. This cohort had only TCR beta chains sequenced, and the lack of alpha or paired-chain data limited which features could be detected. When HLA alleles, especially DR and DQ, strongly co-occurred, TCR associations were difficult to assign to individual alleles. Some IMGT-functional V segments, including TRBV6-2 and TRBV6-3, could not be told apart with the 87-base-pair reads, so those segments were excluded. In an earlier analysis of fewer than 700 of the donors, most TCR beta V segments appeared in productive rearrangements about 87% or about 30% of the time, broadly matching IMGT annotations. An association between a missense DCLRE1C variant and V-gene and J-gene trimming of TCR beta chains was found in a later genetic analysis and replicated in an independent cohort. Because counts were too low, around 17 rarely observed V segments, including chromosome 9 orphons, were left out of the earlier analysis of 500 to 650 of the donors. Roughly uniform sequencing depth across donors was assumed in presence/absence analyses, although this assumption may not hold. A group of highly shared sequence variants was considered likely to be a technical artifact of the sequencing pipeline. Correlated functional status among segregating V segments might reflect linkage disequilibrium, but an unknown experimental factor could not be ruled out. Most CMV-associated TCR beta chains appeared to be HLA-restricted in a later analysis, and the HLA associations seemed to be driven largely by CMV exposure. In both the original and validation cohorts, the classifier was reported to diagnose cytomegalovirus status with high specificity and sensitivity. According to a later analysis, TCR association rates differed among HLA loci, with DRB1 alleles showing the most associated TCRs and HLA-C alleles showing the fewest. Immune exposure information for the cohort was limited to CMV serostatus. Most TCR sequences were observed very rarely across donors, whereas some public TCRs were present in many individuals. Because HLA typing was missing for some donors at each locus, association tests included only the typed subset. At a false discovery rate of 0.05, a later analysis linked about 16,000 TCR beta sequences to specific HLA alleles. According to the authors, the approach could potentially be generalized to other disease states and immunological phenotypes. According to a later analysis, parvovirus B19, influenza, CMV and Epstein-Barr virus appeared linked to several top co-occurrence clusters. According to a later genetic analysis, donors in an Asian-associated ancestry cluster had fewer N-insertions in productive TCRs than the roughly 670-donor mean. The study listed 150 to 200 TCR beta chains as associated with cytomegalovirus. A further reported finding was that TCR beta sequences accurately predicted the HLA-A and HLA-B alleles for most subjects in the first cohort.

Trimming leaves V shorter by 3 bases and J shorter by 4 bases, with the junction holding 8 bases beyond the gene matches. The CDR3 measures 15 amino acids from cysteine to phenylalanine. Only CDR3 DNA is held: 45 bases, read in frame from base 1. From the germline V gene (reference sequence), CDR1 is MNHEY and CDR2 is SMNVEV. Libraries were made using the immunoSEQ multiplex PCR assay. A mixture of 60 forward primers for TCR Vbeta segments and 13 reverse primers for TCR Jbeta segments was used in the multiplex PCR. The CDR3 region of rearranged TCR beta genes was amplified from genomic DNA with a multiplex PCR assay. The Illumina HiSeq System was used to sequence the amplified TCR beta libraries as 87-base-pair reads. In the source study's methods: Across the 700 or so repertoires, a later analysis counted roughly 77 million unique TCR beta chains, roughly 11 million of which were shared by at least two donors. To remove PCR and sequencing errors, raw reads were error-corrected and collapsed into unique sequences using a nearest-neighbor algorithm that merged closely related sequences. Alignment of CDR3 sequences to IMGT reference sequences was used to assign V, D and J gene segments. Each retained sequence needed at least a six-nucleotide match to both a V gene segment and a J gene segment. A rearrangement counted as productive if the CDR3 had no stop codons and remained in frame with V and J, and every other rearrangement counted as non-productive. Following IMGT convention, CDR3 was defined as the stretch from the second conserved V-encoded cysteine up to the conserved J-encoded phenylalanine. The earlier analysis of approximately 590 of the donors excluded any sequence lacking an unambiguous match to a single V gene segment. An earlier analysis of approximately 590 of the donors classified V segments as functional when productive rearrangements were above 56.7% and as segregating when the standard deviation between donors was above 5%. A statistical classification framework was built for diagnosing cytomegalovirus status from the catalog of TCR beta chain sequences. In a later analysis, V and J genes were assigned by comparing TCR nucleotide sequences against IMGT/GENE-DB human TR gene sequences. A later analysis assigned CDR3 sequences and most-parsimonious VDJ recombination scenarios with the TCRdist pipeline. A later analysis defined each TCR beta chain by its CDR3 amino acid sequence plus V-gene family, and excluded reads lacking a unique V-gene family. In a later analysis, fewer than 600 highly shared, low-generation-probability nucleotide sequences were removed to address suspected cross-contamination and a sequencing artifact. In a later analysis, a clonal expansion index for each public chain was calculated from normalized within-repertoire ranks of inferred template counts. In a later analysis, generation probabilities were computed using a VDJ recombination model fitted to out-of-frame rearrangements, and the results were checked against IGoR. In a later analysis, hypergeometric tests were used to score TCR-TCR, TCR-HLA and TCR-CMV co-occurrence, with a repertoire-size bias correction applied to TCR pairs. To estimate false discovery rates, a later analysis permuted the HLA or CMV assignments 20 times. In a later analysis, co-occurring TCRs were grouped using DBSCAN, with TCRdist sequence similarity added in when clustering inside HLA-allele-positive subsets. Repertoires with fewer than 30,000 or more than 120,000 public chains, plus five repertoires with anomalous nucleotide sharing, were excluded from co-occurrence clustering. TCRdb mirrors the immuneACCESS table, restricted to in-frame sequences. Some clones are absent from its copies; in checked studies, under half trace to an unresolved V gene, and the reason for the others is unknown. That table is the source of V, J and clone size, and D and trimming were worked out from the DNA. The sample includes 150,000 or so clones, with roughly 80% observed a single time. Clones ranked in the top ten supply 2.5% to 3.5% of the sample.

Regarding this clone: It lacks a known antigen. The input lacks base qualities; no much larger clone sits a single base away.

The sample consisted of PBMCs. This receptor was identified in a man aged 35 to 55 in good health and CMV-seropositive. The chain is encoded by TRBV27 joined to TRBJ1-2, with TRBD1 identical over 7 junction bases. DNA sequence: TGTGCCAGCAGTTTTTCGGGACAGAAGGGCTATGGCTACACCTTC. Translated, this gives CASSFSGQKGYGYTF.